This section outlines one T cell receptor (beta chain) sequence together with its context. These data belong to a study of blood T cell repertoires in COVID-19. Study background: The origin of the acute and convalescent COVID-19 samples was the United States, Italy and Spain. Sources were T cells, B-cell-depleted T cells, or PBMCs; the material itself was cDNA or gDNA.

CDR3 length equals 16 residues. Trimming took off 2 bases at V and 2 bases at J, with 16 bases between the two ends. Per germline, CDR1 SGDLS and CDR2 YYNGEE. Authors' processing steps: How many nucleated cells were present was estimated from reference gene primer amplification. Here immunoSEQ multiplex PCR was the method, and the copy in TCRdb shows in-frame clones only, minus some. D and trimming were read from the DNA, whereas the V and J calls and clone size are those reported in that table. This sample has roughly 300,000 clones, with about 87% found just once. This TCR derives from a woman aged 45-65 years who had recovered from COVID-19. The material sequenced was peripheral blood. The chain uses TRBV9 and TRBJ1-1; D gene unclear. As DNA, the CDR3 is TGTGCCAGCAGCGTTCATGGGTCTAGAAAAAACACTGAAGCTTTCTTT. It is translated as CASSVHGSRKNTEAFF.